This T cell receptor (beta chain) is from a study of blood T cell repertoires in COVID-19. Study overall: Sites across the United States, Italy and Spain contributed samples from acute and convalescent COVID-19. T cells, B-cell-depleted T cells, or PBMCs provided the cDNA or gDNA that served as material.

Study processing details: Nucleated cell number was recorded as an estimate derived from reference gene primer amplification. Generated by immunoSEQ multiplex PCR, the TCRdb table keeps only in-frame clones and is missing some. V, J and clone size are taken as reported in that table, and D and trimming were inferred from the DNA itself. The sample lists approximately 90,000 clones; 65% to 90% were seen once. This sequence was found in a woman older than 75 with acute or convalescent COVID-19. The sample comprised peripheral blood.

The CDR3 sequence is CASMRVANYGYTF. CDR3 nucleotide sequence: TGTGCCAGTATGCGGGTAGCTAACTATGGCTACACCTTC. This chain uses TRBV19 with TRBJ1-2; no clear D gene. The ends were cut back, 7 bases at V and 0 bases at J, with 9 bases in the middle. Germline lookup yields CDR1 LNHDA and CDR2 SQIVND (reference sequence). There are 13 residues in the CDR3.